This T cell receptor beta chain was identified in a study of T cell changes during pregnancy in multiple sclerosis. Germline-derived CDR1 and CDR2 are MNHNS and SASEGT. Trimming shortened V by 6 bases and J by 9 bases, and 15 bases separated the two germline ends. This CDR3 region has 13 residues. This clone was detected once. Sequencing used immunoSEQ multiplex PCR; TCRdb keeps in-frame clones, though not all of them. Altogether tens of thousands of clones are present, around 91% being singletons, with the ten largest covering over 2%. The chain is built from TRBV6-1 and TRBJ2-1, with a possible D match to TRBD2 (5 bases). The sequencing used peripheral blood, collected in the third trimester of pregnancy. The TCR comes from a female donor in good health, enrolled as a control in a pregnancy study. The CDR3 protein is CASSKATEGEQFF. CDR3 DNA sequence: TGTGCCAGCAGCAAAGCAACCGAGGGTGAGCAGTTCTTC.